One and the same sample provided the 22 T cell receptor beta chains below, sequenced in a study of STAT5B mutations in CD4+ large granular lymphocyte leukemia. TCRdb's copy holds only in-frame clones and misses some; the assay was immunoSEQ multiplex PCR. The profile shows fewer than 40,000 clones, about 76% of them singletons. Source material: CD4+ T cells from blood buffy coats. The receptors were sampled from a human donor in good health.

V and J are TRBV4-1 and TRBJ2-2; D remains ambiguous. CDR3 length: 16 amino acids. V lost 0 bases to trimming and J lost 2 bases, with 10 bases between them. Germline lookup yields CDR1 MGHRA and CDR2 YSYEKL. CDR3 loop: CASSQDPNLNTGELFF. The CDR3 nucleotides read TGCGCCAGCAGCCAAGATCCCAATCTAAACACCGGGGAGCTGTTTTTT.

This sequence joins TRBV29-1 and TRBJ1-4; no firm D call. V dropped 7 bases and J dropped 2 bases, with 11 bases sitting between them. There are 13 residues in the CDR3. Germline V gene sequence: CDR1 SQVTM, CDR2 ANQGSEA. The CDR3 region has the DNA TGCAGCGCTAAAGGGCGGACTAATGAAAAACTGTTTTTT. It encodes CSAKGRTNEKLFF.

The chain has TRBV2 and TRBJ1-4; D remains unclear. This CDR3 region has 11 residues. V shed 8 bases and J shed 8 bases, with 9 bases lying between them. The germline gives CDR1 SNHLY, CDR2 FYNNEI. For the CDR3, the DNA is TGTGCCAGCCGGGCAAGGGAAAAACTGTTTTTT. It codes for CASRAREKLFF.

This chain links TRBV6-5 with TRBJ1-4, with TRBD1 matching 7 bases. The CDR3 has 15 residues. Germline CDR1 MNHEY, CDR2 SVGAGI. Trimming removed 5 bases from V and 5 bases from J; junction bases left unmatched: 8. The CDR3 nucleotides read TGTGCCAGCAGTCCCTCGGGACAGCCCAATGAAAAACTGTTTTTT. Encoded protein: CASSPSGQPNEKLFF.

V and J are TRBV4-2 and TRBJ2-1; the match to TRBD2 covers 14 bases. V trimming: 4 bases; J trimming: 0 bases; junction bases outside the gene matches: 8. The length of the CDR3 is 19 residues. Germline CDR1 is LGHNA and CDR2 is YNFKEQ. CDR3 sequence (DNA): TGTGCCAGCAGCCCAACCGGGACTAGCGGGGGAAGCTCCTACAATGAGCAGTTCTTC. Encoded protein: CASSPTGTSGGSSYNEQFF.

The chain is built from TRBV5-4 and TRBJ1-1; TRBD1 is a possible D gene (5 bases). The CDR3 extends over 14 amino acids. CDR1 and CDR2 from the germline V gene are SGHNT and YYREEE (reference sequence). V was clipped by 3 bases and J by 1 base, with 10 bases between them. The CDR3 loop reads CASSWGRTNTEAFF. CDR3 nucleotides: TGTGCCAGCAGCTGGGGACGGACGAACACTGAAGCTTTCTTT.

This clone was found once. The chain is built from TRBV7-9 and TRBJ2-3, with 7 bases aligning to TRBD1. The V and J ends lost 5 bases and 1 base, in that order; junction bases with no gene match: 6. CDR1 is SEHNR and CDR2 is FQNEAQ in the germline V gene (reference sequence). The CDR3 runs to 15 residues. The CDR3 here is CASSRGDRGTDTQYF. The CDR3 DNA reads TGTGCCAGCAGCCGAGGGGACAGAGGCACAGATACGCAGTATTTT.

The gene calls are TRBV2 and TRBJ2-7, with D uncertain. The CDR3 sequence is 12 residues long. V gave up 6 bases and J gave up 3 bases, with 9 bases separating them. The germline V gene encodes CDR1 SNHLY and CDR2 FYNNEI. The CDR3 DNA reads TGTGCCAGCAGGCTAAGGCTCTACGAGCAGTACTTC. This codes for CASRLRLYEQYF.

The chain employs TRBV6-1 and TRBJ2-7, with D perhaps being TRBD1 or TRBD2 (5 bases each). Trimming pared 8 bases from V and 0 bases from J, leaving 14 bases between. The CDR3 has 14 residues. CDR1 and CDR2 from the germline V gene are MNHNS and SASEGT. CDR3 loop: CASGSRDFSYEQYF. As DNA, the CDR3 is TGTGCCAGCGGGAGCAGGGATTTCTCCTACGAGCAGTACTTC.

The rearrangement links TRBV25-1 to TRBJ2-3, with a tentative D call TRBD2 (5 bases). Trimming stripped 7 bases from V and 3 bases from J, with 11 bases between. The CDR3 spans 13 residues. Germline lookup yields CDR1 MGHDK and CDR2 SYGVNS. This CDR3 is CASTERRTDTQYF. The CDR3 nucleotides read TGTGCCAGCACCGAGAGGAGGACAGATACGCAGTATTTT. Complete variable domain (other parts from reference TRBV25-1 and TRBJ2-3): EADIYQTPRYLVIGTGKKITLECSQTMGHDKMYWYQQDPGMELHLIHYSYGVNSTEKGDLSSESTVSRIRTEHFPLTLESARPSHTSQYLCASTERRTDTQYFGPGTRLTVL.

The sample holds a few counts of this clone. CDR3 nucleotides: TGCGCCAGCAGCCAACCATGGGGGCTGGGGGCGGGTGGCTACACCTTC. As protein: CASSQPWGLGAGGYTF. This chain connects TRBV4-1 to TRBJ1-2; D may be TRBD1 (6 bases). Trimming shortened V by 2 bases and J by 7 bases, and 20 bases separated the two germline ends. Germline CDR1 reads MGHRA; CDR2 reads YSYEKL. The CDR3 is 16 amino acids.

V gene TRBV6-6 combines with J gene TRBJ1-2, with a weak D call TRBD1 (5 bases). Germline lookup yields CDR1 MNHNY and CDR2 SVGAGI (reference sequence). The germline V and J ends were trimmed by 5 bases and 4 bases, with 20 bases remaining between them. This CDR3 contains 16 residues. DNA for the CDR3: TGTGCCAGCAGTACCAGGACGGGGGGGAGCTCCTATGGCTACACCTTC. It is translated as CASSTRTGGSSYGYTF.

This clone has a single count. Other DNA sequences in this sample translate to the same CDR3. The J gene is TRBJ2-2, the V gene TRBV9; the match to TRBD2 covers 10 bases. Trimming removed 0 bases from V and 5 bases from J; junction bases left unmatched: 4. The CDR3 extends over 16 amino acids. The germline gives CDR1 SGDLS, CDR2 YYNGEE. The CDR3: CASSVGTSGITGELFF. For the CDR3, the DNA is TGTGCCAGCAGCGTAGGAACTAGCGGGATTACCGGGGAGCTGTTTTTT.

The chain employs TRBV30 and TRBJ2-7; no definite D call. The CDR3 consists of 12 residues. Trimming stripped 2 bases from V and 6 bases from J, with 11 bases between. Germline values: CDR1 GTSNPN, CDR2 SVGIG (reference sequence). The CDR3 DNA reads as TGTGCCTGGAGTTTGGGGTATGGCGAGCAGTACTTC. This translates into CAWSLGYGEQYF.

The chain has TRBV7-2 and TRBJ2-5; the D gene is possibly TRBD2 (5 bases). Germline lookup yields CDR1 SGHTA and CDR2 FQGNSA. This CDR3 has 14 amino acids. V gave up 4 bases and J gave up 5 bases, with 14 bases separating them. CDR3: CASSSGISPETQYF. The DNA of the CDR3 is TGTGCCAGCAGCTCCGGGATAAGCCCCGAGACCCAGTACTTC. Full variable domain (missing parts from reference TRBV7-2 and TRBJ2-5): GAGVSQSPSNKVTEKGKDVELRCDPISGHTALYWYRQSLGQGLEFLIYFQGNSAPDKSGLPSDRFSAERTGGSVSTLTIQRTQQEDSAVYLCASSSGISPETQYFGPGTRLLVL.

The chain recombines TRBV7-7 with TRBJ2-2; no reliable D call. From germline, CDR1 is SSHAT and CDR2 FNYEAQ (reference sequence). The V and J ends lost 3 bases and 3 bases respectively, with 5 bases between them. The CDR3 sequence is 13 residues long. The DNA of the CDR3 is TGTGCCAGCAGCTTGGATCACACCGGGGAGCTGTTTTTT. Translated: CASSLDHTGELFF.

This chain connects TRBV2 to TRBJ2-4; D might be TRBD2 (5 bases). The length of the CDR3 is 16 residues. Germline CDR1 reads SNHLY; CDR2 reads FYNNEI. V was shortened by 1 base and J by 3 bases, with 13 bases between the two germline ends. The CDR3 sequence is CASSEGTGYGKNIQYF. The CDR3 region has the DNA TGTGCCAGCAGTGAAGGGACGGGGTACGGCAAAAACATTCAGTACTTC.

The CDR3 protein is CASSHQGHSGTEAFF. CDR3 nucleotides: TGCGCCAGCAGCCACCAGGGACACTCCGGCACTGAAGCTTTCTTT. The rearrangement joins TRBV4-1 to TRBJ1-1; weak D call: TRBD1 (6 bases). V lost 3 bases to trimming and J lost 4 bases, with 15 bases between them. Germline CDR1 reads MGHRA; CDR2 reads YSYEKL. The length of the CDR3 is 15 residues.

The CDR3 bases are TGTGCCAGCGGGACAGGGGAAAGCAATGAGCAGTTCTTC. It specifies CASGTGESNEQFF. The chain carries TRBV6-1 and TRBJ2-1; 10 nucleotides align to TRBD1. The trim removed 8 bases at V and 6 bases at J, leaving 4 bases unmatched. Germline values: CDR1 MNHNS, CDR2 SASEGT. The CDR3 length is 13 residues.

This rearrangement joins TRBV2 to TRBJ1-4; TRBD1 matches at 8 bases. The CDR3 covers 15 residues. V lost 4 bases and J lost 8; bases outside the gene matches: 9. Germline CDR1 is SNHLY and CDR2 is FYNNEI. The CDR3 nucleotides read TGTGCCAGCAGTGGTCGACAGGGGATGCGGGAAAAACTGTTTTTT. Translated, it gives CASSGRQGMREKLFF.

This clone was counted a single time. V is TRBV18 and J is TRBJ1-5, with 9 positions matching TRBD1. This CDR3 comprises 14 residues. Germline trimming cut 3 bases from V and 4 bases from J; bases unmatched to any gene: 1. Germline-derived CDR1 and CDR2 are KGHSH and LQKENI. Written as DNA, the CDR3 is TGTGCCAGCTCACCCGACAGGGGGAATCAGCCCCAGCATTTT. This encodes CASSPDRGNQPQHF.

The gene calls are TRBV2 and TRBJ2-7; D gene uncertain. With 7 bases removed from V and 2 bases from J, the gap between germline ends came to 15 bases. Germline V gene sequence: CDR1 SNHLY, CDR2 FYNNEI. The length of the CDR3 is 14 residues. The chain's CDR3 is CASIWRRQTYEQYF. The CDR3 nucleotides read TGTGCCAGCATCTGGCGGCGCCAAACCTACGAGCAGTACTTC.